One sample yielded the 7 T cell receptor beta chains listed below, sequenced in a study of human T cells and chemical hapten exposure. Time point: pre-sensitization, week 0. Regarding treatment: therapeutic diphenylcyclopropenone sensitization with weekly scalp DPC. One entry per CDR3 protein results from TCRdb running MiXCR on the RACE reads. The profile shows approximately 400,000 distinct CDR3 sequences, around 5.5% of them singletons. The source material was whole blood, sampled in connection with sensitization to the hapten diphenylcyclopropenone (DPC). These receptors were collected from a woman aged 50 to 60 with alopecia areata. Some clones in this sample may be carry-over from other donors' samples.

This clonotype occurred many times. V and J are TRBV12-3 or TRBV12-4 and TRBJ2-6, with TRBD2 matching 11 bases. The V segment lost 6 bases and the J segment 1 base; nucleotides outside the gene matches: 8. This CDR3 comprises 18 residues. The CDR3 bases are TGTGCCAGCAGACCACCGACTAGCGGGACATCTGGGGCCAACGTCCTGACTTTC. This translates into CASRPPTSGTSGANVLTF.

The V gene is TRBV5-1, the J gene TRBJ1-5; D is ambiguous. The CDR3 spans 15 residues. Trimming took off 2 bases at V and 0 bases at J, with 9 bases between the two ends. CDR1 is SGHRS and CDR2 is YFSETQ in the germline V gene. The CDR3 protein is CASSLSDPSNQPQHF. In nucleotides, the CDR3 is TGCGCCAGCAGCTTAAGCGACCCTAGCAATCAGCCCCAGCATTTT.

This clonotype was seen many times. Possible read error: a much larger clone is one base away. The chain carries TRBV12-3 or TRBV12-4 and TRBJ1-1, with TRBD1 as a possible D gene (6 bases). V gave up 7 bases and J gave up 4 bases, with 10 bases separating them. The length of the CDR3 is 12 residues. Here the CDR3 DNA reads TGTGCCAGCATCTTAGGGGGCACTGAAGCTTTCTTT. It is translated as CASILGGTEAFF.

The chain uses TRBV5-1 and TRBJ1-3; the match to TRBD1 covers 9 bases. This CDR3 has 15 amino acids. V lost 5 bases and J lost 4; bases outside the gene matches: 7. The germline CDR1 and CDR2 sequences are SGHRS and YFSETQ. The CDR3 DNA reads TGCGCCAGCAGTTCCGGGACAGGGAACGGAAACACCATATATTTT. Amino acid sequence: CASSSGTGNGNTIYF.

The CDR3 reads CASRGGTEQFF. The CDR3 DNA is TGTGCCTCAAGGGGGGGGACAGAACAGTTCTTC. This chain connects TRBV7-6 to TRBJ2-1, with D possibly being TRBD1 or TRBD2 (7 bases each). Trimming pared 11 bases from V and 13 bases from J, leaving 18 bases between. Germline values: CDR1 SGHVS, CDR2 FNYEAQ. The CDR3 has 11 amino acids.

This clonotype was seen ten or more times. The chain recombines TRBV11-2 with TRBJ1-6; 7 nucleotides line up with TRBD1. CDR3 size: 16 residues. The V segment lost 3 bases and the J segment 8 bases; nucleotides outside the gene matches: 10. Looked up from germline, CDR1 is SGHAT and CDR2 is FQNNGV. CDR3 loop: CASSFRQGLLDSPLHF. The CDR3 DNA reads as TGTGCCAGCAGCTTTCGACAGGGTTTGTTGGATTCACCCCTCCACTTT.

This clonotype appeared many times. V usage is TRBV5-6 and J usage is TRBJ2-7; TRBD2 might be the D (5 bases). This CDR3 has 12 residues. Trimming removed 3 bases at V and 5 bases at J, with 9 bases between. Per germline, CDR1 SGHDT and CDR2 YYEEEE. The CDR3 reads CASSSDGNEQYF. The DNA for the CDR3 is TGTGCCAGCAGCTCCGACGGGAACGAGCAGTACTTC.